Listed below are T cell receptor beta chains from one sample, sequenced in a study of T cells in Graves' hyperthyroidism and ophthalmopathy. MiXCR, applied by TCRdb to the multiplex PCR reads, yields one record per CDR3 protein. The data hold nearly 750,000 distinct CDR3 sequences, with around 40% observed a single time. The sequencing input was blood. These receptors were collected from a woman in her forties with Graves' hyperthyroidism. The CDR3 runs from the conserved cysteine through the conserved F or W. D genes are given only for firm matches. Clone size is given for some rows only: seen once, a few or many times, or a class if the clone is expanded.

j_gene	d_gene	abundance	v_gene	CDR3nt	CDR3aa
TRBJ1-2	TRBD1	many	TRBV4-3	TGCGCCAGCAGCCGCGGGACAGGAGAGGGCTATGGCTACACCTTC	CASSRGTGEGYGYTF
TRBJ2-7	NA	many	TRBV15	TGTGCCACCAGCAGAGACAGGGACTCCTACGAGCAGTACTTC	CATSRDRDSYEQYF
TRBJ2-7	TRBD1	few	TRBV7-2	TGTGCCAGCAGCCAAGCCCCGGGACAGTCCTACGAGCAGTACTTC	CASSQAPGQSYEQYF
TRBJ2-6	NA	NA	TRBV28	TGTGCCAGCCGACGAGGGTCGCTCGGGGGTTCCTCTGGGGCCAACGTCCTGACTTTC	CASRRGSLGGSSGANVLTF
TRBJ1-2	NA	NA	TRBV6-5	TGTGCCAGCAGTACCACAGGGTCTTCTCCTAATGGCTACACCTTC	CASSTTGSSPNGYTF
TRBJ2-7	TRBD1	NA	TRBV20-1	TGCAGTGCTAGGGGGGACAGGGGCGACTACGAGCAGTACTTC	CSARGDRGDYEQYF
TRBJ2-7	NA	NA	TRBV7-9	TGTGCCAGCAGCCACCCCCGGCGCGCCCACGAGCAGTACTTC	CASSHPRRAHEQYF
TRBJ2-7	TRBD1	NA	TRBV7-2	TGTGCCAGCAGCCTCCAGGGGGCCCTAGACGAGCAGTACTTC	CASSLQGALDEQYF
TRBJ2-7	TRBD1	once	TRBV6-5	TGTGCCAGCAGTTTGGCACGACAGGGGAGCGGCTCCTACGAGCAGTACTTC	CASSLARQGSGSYEQYF
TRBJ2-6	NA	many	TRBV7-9	TGTGCCAGGGAACAGATCTCTGGGGCCAACGTCCTGACTTTC	CAREQISGANVLTF
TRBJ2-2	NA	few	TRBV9	TGTGCCAGCAGCGTACCCGAAACCCAGACAGTCACCGGGGAGCTGTTTTTT	CASSVPETQTVTGELFF
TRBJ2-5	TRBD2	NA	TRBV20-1	TGCAGTGGAGAGCAAGCGGGGAAAGAGACCCAGTACTTC	CSGEQAGKETQYF
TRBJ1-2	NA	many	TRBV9	TGTGCCAGCAGCGTAGACAGGGACCATGGCTACACCTTC	CASSVDRDHGYTF
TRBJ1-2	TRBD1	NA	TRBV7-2	TGTGCCAGCAGGGGGGACAGGACCCGGAGGGATGGCTACACCTTC	CASRGDRTRRDGYTF
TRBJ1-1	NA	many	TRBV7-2	TGTGCCAGCCTTGCCGACACTGAAGCTTTCTTT	CASLADTEAFF
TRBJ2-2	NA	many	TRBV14	TGTGCCAGCAGCTACCAGTCGAACACCGGGGAGCTGTTTTTT	CASSYQSNTGELFF
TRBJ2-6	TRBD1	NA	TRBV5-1	TGTGCCAGCAGCTTATCAGGGGGCAGAGGCTCTGGGGCCAACGTCCTGACTTTC	CASSLSGGRGSGANVLTF
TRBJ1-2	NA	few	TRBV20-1	TGCAGTGCTAGAGATGCCCAGATTAACTATGGCTACACCTTC	CSARDAQINYGYTF
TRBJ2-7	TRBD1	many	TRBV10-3	TGTGCCATCAGTACCGGGACAGGGGGTCGCGAGCAGTACTTC	CAISTGTGGREQYF
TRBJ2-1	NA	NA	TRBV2	TGTGCCAGCAAGGGCTCCGGGAATGAGCAGTTCTTC	CASKGSGNEQFF
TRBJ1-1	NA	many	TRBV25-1	TGTGCCAGCAGTGATGCGGGGGCGAACGCTGAAGCTTTCTTT	CASSDAGANAEAFF
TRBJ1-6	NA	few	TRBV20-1	TGCAGTGCTAGAGATCCCGGGACGGTTTACAGCTCCTATAATTCACCCCTCCACTTT	CSARDPGTVYSSYNSPLHF